The source of this TCR beta chain is a study of CD8 T cells in Susac syndrome. The patients serving as multiple sclerosis controls were treatment-naive. They had stable or active relapsing-remitting disease and fulfilled revised McDonald criteria. About 0.5 to 1 ug RNA was reverse transcribed with random hexamers. One entry per CDR3 protein results from TCRdb running MiXCR on the immunoSEQ multiplex PCR reads. The repertoire includes about 300,000 distinct CDR3 sequences, just over 90% of them detected once, and about 0.07% sits in the top ten. CDR3 length: 15 residues. CDR1 is SGHVS, CDR2 FQNEAQ, per germline. Trimming pared 2 bases from V and 4 bases from J, leaving 11 bases between.

The material sequenced was CD4+ T cells from PBMCs. This rearrangement joins TRBV7-8 to TRBJ1-4; D unresolved. The TCR originated in a human donor with multiple sclerosis. The CDR3 nucleotides are TGTGCCAGCAGCTTATTGGTCGGGGTTAATGAAAAACTGTTTTTT. Its translation is CASSLLVGVNEKLFF.